Shown below are 28 T cell receptor beta chains from a single sample sequenced in a study of Tregs in tolerant kidney transplant recipients. Here immunoSEQ multiplex PCR was the method, and the copy in TCRdb shows in-frame clones only, minus some. The sample carries about 240,000 clones, 65% to 85% recorded once. Sequences were obtained from CD4+ T cells from blood. All receptors come from a human donor in good health.

This chain uses TRBV5-1 with TRBJ2-7; 7 nucleotides match TRBD1. CDR1 SGHRS and CDR2 YFSETQ come from the germline V gene. The CDR3 is 18 amino acids. The ends lost 3 bases at V and 7 bases at J; junction bases unmatched: 22. CDR3 region: CASSSTGSRTTLRVEQYF. The CDR3 coding sequence is TGCGCCAGCAGCTCGACAGGGAGTCGAACCACTTTACGAGTTGAGCAGTACTTC.

The chain has TRBV19 and TRBJ2-2; 9 bases are shared with TRBD1. Germline CDR1 reads LNHDA; CDR2 reads SQIVND (reference sequence). The CDR3 runs 15 residues. Unmatched junction bases numbered 7, after V lost 6 bases and J lost 5 bases. CDR3 bases: TGTGCCAGTAGAAGGACAGGGGTATCGACCGGGGAGCTGTTTTTT. Protein: CASRRTGVSTGELFF.

The CDR3 DNA sequence: TGTGCCAGCAGCTTAGGGGGATCAGGGGGCAATGAGCAGTTCTTC. It encodes CASSLGGSGGNEQFF. The rearrangement uses TRBV11-3 and TRBJ2-1; 7 nucleotides match TRBD1. This CDR3 has 15 residues. The junction had 6 bases not matched to a gene; V was cut back by 1 base and J by 6 bases. Germline CDR1 and CDR2: SGHNT and YENEEA.

CDR3 amino acids: CASSPNAGEQFF. CDR3 DNA sequence: TGTGCCAGCAGCCCAAACGCGGGTGAGCAGTTCTTC. The J gene is TRBJ2-1, the V gene TRBV7-9, with D possibly being TRBD2 (5 bases). Trimming took 5 bases from V and 9 from J, leaving 11 bases between them. CDR1 SEHNR and CDR2 FQNEAQ come from the germline V gene (reference sequence). The CDR3 is 12 amino acids.

The V gene is TRBV27, the J gene TRBJ1-2; D perhaps matches TRBD1 (6 bases). The CDR3 consists of 15 residues. The V end was cut by 1 base, the J end by 4 bases, with 13 bases between. Looked up from germline, CDR1 is MNHEY and CDR2 is SMNVEV (reference sequence). CDR3 bases: TGTGCCAGCAGTTTATGGCCGCCGGACAGCTATGGCTACACCTTC. Translated, it gives CASSLWPPDSYGYTF.

The rearrangement uses TRBV7-8 and TRBJ1-1, with TRBD1 as a possible D gene (6 bases). There are 15 residues in the CDR3. Germline loops: CDR1 SGHVS, CDR2 FQNEAQ. Between the trimmed V and J ends, which lost 5 bases and 5 bases, there was a span of 18 bases. CDR3 amino acids: CASSLKRGGGTEAFF. The CDR3 nucleotides read TGTGCCAGCAGCCTCAAGAGGGGGGGAGGAACTGAAGCTTTCTTT. Complete variable domain (other parts from reference TRBV7-8 and TRBJ1-1): GAGVSQSPRYKVAKRGQDVALRCDPISGHVSLFWYQQALGQGPEFLTYFQNEAQLDKSGLPSDRFFAERPEGSVSTLKIQRTQQEDSAVYLCASSLKRGGGTEAFFGQGTRLTVV.

This clone occurred once. This chain uses TRBV19 with TRBJ2-7; TRBD1 matches 8 bases. Trimming at V came to 4 bases and at J to 0 bases, leaving 5 bases not matched to a gene. Germline V gene data show CDR1 as LNHDA and CDR2 as SQIVND (reference sequence). This CDR3 is 15 amino acids long. CDR3 bases: TGTGCCAGTAGTAAGGGACAGGCGTACTCCTACGAGCAGTACTTC. Translation: CASSKGQAYSYEQYF.

This chain uses TRBV19 with TRBJ1-1; tentative D call: TRBD1 (6 bases). Trimming cost V 5 bases and J 4 bases, with 17 bases left between them. The CDR3 length is 15 residues. Germline V gene lookup returns CDR1 LNHDA and CDR2 SQIVND (reference sequence). CDR3: CASSLQYRVGTEAFF. CDR3 DNA sequence: TGTGCCAGTAGTTTACAGTACAGGGTGGGCACTGAAGCTTTCTTT.

The V call is TRBV15, the J call TRBJ2-2; possible D gene TRBD1, 8 bases. The germline V and J ends were trimmed by 0 bases and 7 bases, with 18 bases remaining between them. The CDR3 sequence is 17 residues long. The V gene's germline CDR1 is LNHNV and CDR2 YYDKDF (reference sequence). This CDR3 reads CATSRDPNRGRVGELFF. The CDR3 bases are TGTGCCACCAGCAGAGACCCCAACAGGGGGAGGGTCGGGGAGCTGTTTTTT.

This sequence joins TRBV5-1 and TRBJ1-2, with D perhaps matching TRBD1 (5 bases). The CDR3 has 12 residues. V was pared by 0 bases and J by 8 bases, with 8 bases between. Germline assignment: CDR1 SGHRS and CDR2 YFSETQ. The CDR3 DNA reads TGCGCCAGCAGCTTGGGACAGAACGGCTACACCTTC. Amino acid sequence: CASSLGQNGYTF.

The CDR3 coding sequence is TGTGCCAGCACCATGGGCTCGTACGAGCAGTACTTC. Its translation: CASTMGSYEQYF. This chain joins TRBV6-5 and TRBJ2-7; D gene uncertain. CDR3 size: 12 residues. Between the trimmed V and J ends, which lost 7 bases and 4 bases, there was a span of 11 bases. Germline V CDR1 and CDR2: MNHEY, SVGAGI.

The CDR3 DNA reads TGTGCTAGTGGTTCCAGGGTGAACACTGAAGCTTTCTTT. It yields the protein CASGSRVNTEAFF. The V call is TRBV12-5, the J call TRBJ1-1; weak D call: TRBD1 (5 bases). The V and J ends lost 4 bases and 0 bases respectively, with 6 bases between them. Per germline, CDR1 LGHNT and CDR2 FRNRAP. The CDR3 consists of 13 residues.

The rearrangement links TRBV4-1 to TRBJ2-5; no definite D call. V gave up 0 bases and J gave up 5 bases, with 16 bases separating them. This CDR3 has 16 residues. Germline CDR1 is MGHRA and CDR2 is YSYEKL. The CDR3: CASSQDRPVQGETQYF. CDR3 sequence (DNA): TGCGCCAGCAGCCAAGATCGGCCAGTTCAAGGGGAGACCCAGTACTTC.

The chain couples TRBV9 to TRBJ2-2; 8 nucleotides align to TRBD2. The V and J ends lost 9 bases and 1 base, in that order; junction bases with no gene match: 8. The V gene's germline CDR1 is SGDLS and CDR2 YYNGEE. The CDR3 is made up of 15 amino acids. CDR3 sequence (DNA): TGTGCCAACAGACTAGCGCACTGGAACACCGGGGAGCTGTTTTTT. Its translation is CANRLAHWNTGELFF.

With regard to this clone: The same CDR3 arises from other DNA sequences in this sample as well. V gene TRBV18 combines with J gene TRBJ1-4; 9 bases are shared with TRBD1. The CDR3 covers 14 residues. Germline V lookup: CDR1 KGHSH, CDR2 LQKENI. J gave up 4 bases and V 6 bases, and 3 bases lay outside the gene matches. In DNA, the CDR3 is TGTGCCAGCTCCCCGGGACAGGGTAATGAAAAACTGTTTTTT. Residues: CASSPGQGNEKLFF.

The genes are TRBV30 and TRBJ1-2, with 10 bases aligning to TRBD1. Looked up from germline, CDR1 is GTSNPN and CDR2 is SVGIG (reference sequence). With V trimmed by 8 bases and J by 2 bases, 2 bases remained unmatched. The length of the CDR3 is 12 residues. The CDR3 sequence is CAGGQGNYGYTF. In nucleotides, the CDR3 is TGTGCCGGGGGACAGGGGAACTATGGCTACACCTTC.

Of note for this clone: One end of the junction fails to match germline, which may point to a read error. The V call is TRBV7-7, the J call TRBJ1-4, with TRBD1 matching over 9 bases. The CDR3 totals 13 residues. The germline gives CDR1 SSHAT, CDR2 FNYEAQ (reference sequence). CDR3 sequence: CASSRGTGEKLFF. In DNA form, the CDR3 reads TGTGCTAGCAGCCGCGGGACAGGGGAAAAACTGTTTTTT.

The chain is built from TRBV6-1 and TRBJ2-1; 13 nucleotides agree with TRBD2. J gave up 7 bases and V 0 bases, and 6 bases lay outside the gene matches. The CDR3 is 17 residues long. Looked up from germline, CDR1 is MNHNS and CDR2 is SASEGT. The CDR3 loop is CASSEASGTSGKNEQFF. For the CDR3, the DNA is TGTGCCAGCAGTGAAGCTTCTGGGACTAGCGGGAAGAATGAGCAGTTCTTC.

The genes are TRBV27 and TRBJ2-5, with 9 bases identical to TRBD2. CDR1 and CDR2 (germline): MNHEY, SMNVEV (reference sequence). With 8 bases clipped from V and 6 bases from J, the junction kept 13 bases outside the gene matches. The CDR3 consists of 15 residues. The CDR3 loop reads CASRAGGPRIQTQYF. For the CDR3, the DNA is TGTGCCAGCCGAGCGGGAGGCCCCCGTATCCAGACCCAGTACTTC.

This clone was seen once. The V call is TRBV30, the J call TRBJ2-3; 11 nucleotides agree with TRBD2. CDR1 and CDR2 (germline): GTSNPN, SVGIG (reference sequence). The CDR3 sequence is 15 residues long. Trimming at V came to 7 bases and at J to 0 bases, leaving 6 bases not matched to a gene. CDR3 region: CASTTSGASTDTQYF. DNA for the CDR3: TGTGCCTCGACGACTAGCGGGGCTAGCACAGATACGCAGTATTTT. Full variable domain (remainder filled in from reference TRBV30 and TRBJ2-3): SQTIHQWPATLVQPVGSPLSLECTVEGTSNPNLYWYRQAAGRGLQLLFYSVGIGQISSEVPQNLSASRPQDRQFILSSKKLLLSDSGFYLCASTTSGASTDTQYFGPGTRLTVL.

The chain couples TRBV11-2 to TRBJ1-1; 7 positions agree with TRBD1. The germline V gene encodes CDR1 SGHAT and CDR2 FQNNGV. This CDR3 has 17 amino acids. V lost 1 base to trimming and J lost 8 bases; unmatched junction nucleotides: 16. CDR3 DNA sequence: TGTGCCAGCAGCTTAGCCCCAGGTGGGACAGCACTCAAAGAAGCTTTCTTT. Translated, it gives CASSLAPGGTALKEAFF.

This clone was seen a single time. The CDR3, as DNA: TGCGCCAGCAGCCCTGGAACAGATACGCAGTATTTT. It is translated as CASSPGTDTQYF. The chain joins TRBV5-1 to TRBJ2-3; no clear D. Trimming left V 4 bases short and J 3 bases short, with 6 bases between. The CDR3 is made up of 12 amino acids. From germline, CDR1 is SGHRS and CDR2 YFSETQ.

This sequence joins TRBV5-4 and TRBJ1-1; 7 nucleotides line up with TRBD1. CDR1 SGHNT and CDR2 YYREEE come from the germline V gene (reference sequence). The CDR3 contains 14 residues. Trimming at V came to 2 bases and at J to 5 bases, leaving 6 bases not matched to a gene. The DNA for the CDR3 is TGTGCCAGCAGCTTTACGACAGGGAGGACTGAAGCTTTCTTT. Translating it yields CASSFTTGRTEAFF. Filled out from reference TRBV5-4 and TRBJ1-1, the complete variable domain reads ETGVTQSPTHLIKTRGQQVTLRCSSQSGHNTVSWYQQALGQGPQFIFQYYREEENGRGNFPPRFSGLQFPNYSSELNVNALELDDSALYLCASSFTTGRTEAFFGQGTRLTVV.

The chain uses TRBV5-1 and TRBJ1-4; 7 bases agree with TRBD1. The CDR3 is 14 residues long. The germline V gene has CDR1 SGHRS and CDR2 YFSETQ. V was pared by 3 bases and J by 5 bases, with 4 bases of the junction left unmatched. The CDR3 coding sequence is TGCGCCAGCAGCTGGGGACAGCTAAATGAAAAACTGTTTTTT. It codes for CASSWGQLNEKLFF.

V usage is TRBV18 and J usage is TRBJ1-1, with D perhaps matching TRBD1 (6 bases). V lost 5 bases, J lost 1 base, and 8 bases lay in between. Germline CDR1 KGHSH, CDR2 LQKENI. The CDR3 loop spans 13 amino acids. CDR3 DNA: TGTGCCAGCTCAACACAGGGGAACACTGAAGCTTTCTTT. Encoded protein: CASSTQGNTEAFF.

The CDR3 region is CASSPQATWGYGYTF. The CDR3 DNA reads TGCGCCAGCAGCCCCCAGGCGACTTGGGGCTATGGCTACACCTTC. The gene calls are TRBV4-1 and TRBJ1-2; no clear D. CDR3 length equals 15 residues. V shed 4 bases and J shed 4 bases, with 16 bases lying between them. Germline V gives CDR1 MGHRA, CDR2 YSYEKL.

The V call is TRBV27, the J call TRBJ1-5, with TRBD1 matching over 7 bases. Germline V CDR1 and CDR2: MNHEY, SMNVEV (reference sequence). The CDR3 is made up of 16 amino acids. With V trimmed by 4 bases and J by 0 bases, 6 bases remained unmatched. CDR3: CASSSMTGSSNQPQHF. The DNA for the CDR3 is TGTGCCAGCAGTTCCATGACAGGGAGTAGCAATCAGCCCCAGCATTTT.

The chain is built from TRBV19 and TRBJ1-2; a possible D gene is TRBD1 (5 bases). The V and J ends lost 3 bases and 0 bases respectively, with 11 bases between them. Germline V CDR1 and CDR2: LNHDA, SQIVND (reference sequence). The CDR3 has 15 residues. CDR3 DNA: TGTGCCAGTAGTATGAAAGACAGCTCTAACTATGGCTACACCTTC. This sequence encodes CASSMKDSSNYGYTF. Complete variable domain (other parts from reference TRBV19 and TRBJ1-2): DGGITQSPKYLFRKEGQNVTLSCEQNLNHDAMYWYRQDPGQGLRLIYYSQIVNDFQKGDIAEGYSVSREKKESFPLTVTSAQKNPTAFYLCASSMKDSSNYGYTFGSGTRLTVV.